These 20 T cell receptor beta chains came from one sample sequenced in a study of response to subunit inactivated influenza vaccine. From the RT-PCR reads, TCRdb called clonotypes with MiXCR, one entry per CDR3 protein. The profile shows approximately 700,000 distinct CDR3 sequences, approximately 13% of them singletons. Sequenced material: PBMCs from blood, taken less than 15 days before vaccination. The receptors were sampled from a man aged 45-65 years who received an inactivated influenza vaccine.

This clonotype occurred a few times. The rearrangement uses TRBV9 and TRBJ2-3; TRBD1 matches at 7 bases. This CDR3 comprises 16 residues. V was pared by 3 bases and J by 0 bases, with 7 bases of the junction left unmatched. The V gene's germline CDR1 is SGDLS and CDR2 YYNGEE. Here the CDR3 reads CASSAMDRPSTDTQYF. For the CDR3, the DNA is TGTGCCAGCAGCGCTATGGACAGGCCCAGCACAGATACGCAGTATTTT. The full variable domain, rest sourced from reference TRBV9 and TRBJ2-3, is DSGVTQTPKHLITATGQRVTLRCSPRSGDLSVYWYQQSLDQGLQFLIQYYNGEERAKGNILERFSAQQFPDLHSELNLSSLELGDSALYFCASSAMDRPSTDTQYFGPGTRLTVL.

This clonotype was observed a handful of times. CDR3 in DNA: TGTGCCAGCAGCCCTGCGGGCGGGGGAGCTTTCTTT. Amino acid sequence: CASSPAGGGAFF. The chain uses TRBV27 and TRBJ1-1; maybe TRBD1 (5 bases). The length of the CDR3 is 12 residues. Germline-derived CDR1 and CDR2 are MNHEY and SMNVEV (reference sequence). Trimming removed 6 bases at V and 10 bases at J, with 15 bases between.

CDR3 DNA: TGCGCCAGCACCGACGGGACTACCCCTTCCCACGAGCAGTACTTC. It codes for CASTDGTTPSHEQYF. V gene TRBV5-1 combines with J gene TRBJ2-7, with 7 bases aligning to TRBD2. CDR1 and CDR2 (germline): SGHRS, YFSETQ. This CDR3 is built from 15 residues. V was pared by 6 bases and J by 5 bases, with 14 bases of the junction left unmatched.

The sample holds many counts of this clonotype. The rearrangement links TRBV7-2 to TRBJ1-5; no reliable D call. The CDR3 length is 15 residues. V was pared by 5 bases and J by 5 bases, with 16 bases between. Per the germline V gene, CDR1 is SGHTA and CDR2 is FQGNSA. The DNA for the CDR3 is TGTGCCAGCAGCCTCCGAATCGGAGAAGATCAGCCCCAGCATTTT. Amino acid sequence: CASSLRIGEDQPQHF.

This clonotype was observed a few times. The chain links TRBV28 to TRBJ2-2; no reliable D call. Germline lookup yields CDR1 MDHEN and CDR2 SYDVKM. V was cut by 1 base and J by 0 bases, with 9 bases left in between. This CDR3 is 16 amino acids long. CDR3 coding DNA: TGTGCCAGCAGTTTATATGTGACTCCGAACACCGGGGAGCTGTTTTTT. It yields the protein CASSLYVTPNTGELFF. The whole variable domain, remainder taken from reference TRBV28 and TRBJ2-2, is DVKVTQSSRYLVKRTGEKVFLECVQDMDHENMFWYRQDPGLGLRLIYFSYDVKMKEKGDIPEGYSVSREKKERFSLILESASTNQTSMYLCASSLYVTPNTGELFFGEGSRLTVL.

This clonotype turned up a few times. The rearrangement links TRBV15 to TRBJ1-2; unclear D gene. Germline assignment: CDR1 LNHNV and CDR2 YYDKDF (reference sequence). This CDR3 is 13 amino acids long. Trimming took off 3 bases at V and 7 bases at J, with 12 bases between the two ends. CDR3 region: CATSRDGLFGYTF. Written as DNA, the CDR3 is TGTGCCACCAGCAGGGACGGACTCTTTGGCTACACCTTC.

V and J are TRBV6-1 and TRBJ1-1; TRBD1 matches at 10 bases. The CDR3 contains 16 residues. Germline V gene data show CDR1 as MNHNS and CDR2 as SASEGT. V lost 6 bases, J lost 3 bases, and 10 bases stayed unmatched. The CDR3 spells CASRPGTGVLDTEAFF. CDR3 DNA sequence: TGTGCCAGCAGGCCCGGGACAGGGGTATTGGACACTGAAGCTTTCTTT.

The CDR3 sequence is CASSYRQLAFF. CDR3 in DNA: TGTGCCAGCAGTTACCGACAGCTTGCTTTCTTT. The V and J genes are TRBV6-6 and TRBJ1-1; D perhaps matches TRBD1 (5 bases). The V end lost 2 bases, the J end lost 11 bases, and 9 bases lay between the germline ends. CDR3 size: 11 residues. Germline assignment: CDR1 MNHNY and CDR2 SVGAGI (reference sequence).

This clonotype has only a few counts. CDR3 residues: CASRGAGLLAGTQYF. CDR3 DNA sequence: TGTGCCAGCAGAGGAGCGGGGTTGTTAGCAGGAACGCAGTATTTT. The chain couples TRBV28 to TRBJ2-3, with TRBD2 identical over 7 bases. J gave up 9 bases and V 6 bases, and 15 bases lay outside the gene matches. Germline values: CDR1 MDHEN, CDR2 SYDVKM. This CDR3 comprises 15 residues.

This chain connects TRBV7-9 to TRBJ2-2; tentative D call: TRBD2 (6 bases). The CDR3 length is 16 residues. Germline V gene sequence: CDR1 SEHNR, CDR2 FQNEAQ (reference sequence). The ends were cut back, 0 bases at V and 0 bases at J, with 8 bases in the middle. CDR3 loop: CASSLAGGSNTGELFF. The CDR3 coding sequence is TGTGCCAGCAGCTTAGCGGGAGGTTCGAACACCGGGGAGCTGTTTTTT.

A few counts support this clonotype. Germline is not matched at one junction end, which may reflect a read error. The chain joins TRBV20-1 to TRBJ2-4, with D hard to call. Germline CDR1 DFQATT, CDR2 SNEGSKA (reference sequence). The CDR3 contains 14 residues. The CDR3 region is CSAPDTVANNIQYF. DNA of the CDR3: TGCAGTGCCCCCGACACCGTAGCCAATAACATTCAGTACTTC.

The sample holds many counts of this clonotype. The chain has TRBV12-3 or TRBV12-4 and TRBJ2-1; possibly TRBD1 for D (6 bases). Trimming stripped 1 base from V and 7 bases from J, with 14 bases between. The CDR3 sequence is 15 residues long. The CDR3 protein is CASSLDRVASNEQFF. As DNA, the CDR3 is TGTGCCAGCAGTTTAGACAGGGTTGCTTCAAATGAGCAGTTCTTC.

The table lists this clonotype with a few counts. This chain's CDR3 is CATSRRVNEQFF. The CDR3 bases are TGTGCCACCAGCAGACGCGTCAATGAGCAGTTCTTC. The V gene is TRBV15, the J gene TRBJ2-1; D uncertain. CDR3 length: 12 amino acids. The germline V gene encodes CDR1 LNHNV and CDR2 YYDKDF (reference sequence). The V and J ends lost 2 bases and 6 bases respectively, with 5 bases between them.

This clonotype was counted ten times or more. This chain uses TRBV7-9 with TRBJ1-1, with 10 bases matching TRBD1. V lost 0 bases and J lost 4; bases outside the gene matches: 8. Germline CDR1 reads SEHNR; CDR2 reads FQNEAQ (reference sequence). The length of the CDR3 is 17 residues. The CDR3 sequence: CASSLASDRGFGTEAFF. CDR3 in DNA: TGTGCCAGCAGCTTAGCGTCGGACAGGGGGTTCGGCACTGAAGCTTTCTTT.

The chain has TRBV5-5 and TRBJ2-2, with 8 bases fitting TRBD2. The CDR3 runs to 17 residues. Unmatched junction bases numbered 7, after V lost 3 bases and J lost 0 bases. Germline lookup yields CDR1 SGHKS and CDR2 YYEKEE (reference sequence). CDR3 sequence (DNA): TGTGCCAGCAGCTCCCCCAGCGGGGGATCGAACACCGGGGAGCTGTTTTTT. Translated, it gives CASSSPSGGSNTGELFF.

This clonotype was detected a few times. The J gene is TRBJ2-5, the V gene TRBV7-2; D call uncertain. Germline lookup yields CDR1 SGHTA and CDR2 FQGNSA. The V and J ends lost 3 bases and 5 bases respectively, with 16 bases between them. This CDR3 spans 15 amino acids. For the CDR3, the DNA is TGTGCCAGCAGCTTGGGCGCTATGAGCGTTGAGACCCAGTACTTC. Translating it yields CASSLGAMSVETQYF.

This clonotype showed up just a few times. J is TRBJ2-5 and V is TRBV20-1, with 10 bases matching TRBD2. CDR1 DFQATT and CDR2 SNEGSKA come from the germline V gene (reference sequence). The CDR3 loop spans 14 amino acids. J was trimmed by 5 bases and V by 0 bases; bases with no gene match: 3. In nucleotides, the CDR3 is TGCAGTGCTAGAGATCGAGCGGGAGGGGAGACCCAGTACTTC. It specifies CSARDRAGGETQYF.

V usage is TRBV6-2 or TRBV6-3 and J usage is TRBJ1-5; TRBD1 agrees at 7 bases. Germline V gene data show CDR1 as MNHEY and CDR2 as SVGEGT. J was trimmed by 0 bases and V by 5 bases; bases with no gene match: 10. The CDR3 length is 17 residues. CDR3 DNA sequence: TGTGCCAGCAGTCGGGACAGCGAAACCTATAGCAATCAGCCCCAGCATTTT. The encoded protein is CASSRDSETYSNQPQHF.

This clonotype came up a few times. The chain carries TRBV9 and TRBJ2-3; D uncertain. Germline assignment: CDR1 SGDLS and CDR2 YYNGEE. This CDR3 is 15 amino acids long. Trimming removed 0 bases at V and 3 bases at J, with 11 bases between. The CDR3 bases are TGTGCCAGCAGCGTAGGAGTGGAAAGGACAGATACGCAGTATTTT. It encodes CASSVGVERTDTQYF.

The sample holds a few counts of this clonotype. The rearrangement uses TRBV30 and TRBJ2-3; D unresolved. CDR1 and CDR2 (germline): GTSNPN, SVGIG (reference sequence). V was shortened by 4 bases and J by 2 bases, with 1 base between the two germline ends. The CDR3 consists of 10 residues. CDR3 residues: CAWNTDTQYF. The CDR3, as DNA: TGTGCCTGGAACACAGATACGCAGTATTTT.